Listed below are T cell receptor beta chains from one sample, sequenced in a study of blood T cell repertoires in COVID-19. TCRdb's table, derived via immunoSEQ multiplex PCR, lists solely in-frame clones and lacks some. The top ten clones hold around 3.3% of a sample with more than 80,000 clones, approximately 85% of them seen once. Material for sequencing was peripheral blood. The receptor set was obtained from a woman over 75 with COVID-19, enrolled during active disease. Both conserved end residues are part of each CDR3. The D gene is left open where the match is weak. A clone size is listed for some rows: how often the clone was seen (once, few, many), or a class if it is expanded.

CDR3 DNA: TGTGCCAGCTCTAGCTTCTACGAGCAGTTCTTC; CDR3 protein: CASSSFYEQFF; CDR3 length: 11; V gene: TRBV18; J gene: TRBJ2-1; clone size: -; D gene: -
CDR3 DNA: TGTGCCAGCTCACCACAGACTAGCTACGAGCAGTACTTC; CDR3 protein: CASSPQTSYEQYF; CDR3 length: 13; V gene: TRBV18; J gene: TRBJ2-7; clone size: -; D gene: -
CDR3 DNA: TGCGCCAGCGGCCCGGGACTAGCGGTCACCGGGGAGCTGTTTTTT; CDR3 protein: CASGPGLAVTGELFF; CDR3 length: 15; V gene: TRBV10-2; J gene: TRBJ2-2; clone size: -; D gene: TRBD2
CDR3 DNA: TGCGCCAGCAGCTCAGACGGGACTAGTCAAGAGACCCAGTACTTC; CDR3 protein: CASSSDGTSQETQYF; CDR3 length: 15; V gene: TRBV5-1; J gene: TRBJ2-5; clone size: -; D gene: TRBD2
CDR3 DNA: TGTGCCAGCAGCGCCTACAGGACAGGGGCTTACGAGCAGTACTTC; CDR3 protein: CASSAYRTGAYEQYF; CDR3 length: 15; V gene: TRBV13; J gene: TRBJ2-7; clone size: -; D gene: TRBD1
CDR3 DNA: TGCAGCGGGGACAGGGGAAATACGCAGTATTTT; CDR3 protein: CSGDRGNTQYF; CDR3 length: 11; V gene: TRBV29-1; J gene: TRBJ2-3; clone size: -; D gene: TRBD1
CDR3 DNA: TGTGCCAGCAGTTGGACAGGGGGAGTAGGGGAGACCCAGTACTTC; CDR3 protein: CASSWTGGVGETQYF; CDR3 length: 15; V gene: TRBV27; J gene: TRBJ2-5; clone size: once; D gene: TRBD1
CDR3 DNA: TGTGCCAGCGCAGGGTCTGGAGAGACCCAGTACTTC; CDR3 protein: CASAGSGETQYF; CDR3 length: 12; V gene: TRBV27; J gene: TRBJ2-5; clone size: -; D gene: -
CDR3 DNA: TGTGCCATCAGTGAGTCCGGGACTTCGCCCATAGCCAAAAACATTCAGTACTTC; CDR3 protein: CAISESGTSPIAKNIQYF; CDR3 length: 18; V gene: TRBV10-3; J gene: TRBJ2-4; clone size: -; D gene: -
CDR3 DNA: TGTGCCAGCAATCGAGGCAATCAGCCCCAGCATTTT; CDR3 protein: CASNRGNQPQHF; CDR3 length: 12; V gene: TRBV6-5; J gene: TRBJ1-5; clone size: -; D gene: -
CDR3 DNA: TGTGCCAGCAGCAAAGGCCGACAATGGGTAGCGGAATCCACAGATACGCAGTATTTT; CDR3 protein: CASSKGRQWVAESTDTQYF; CDR3 length: 19; V gene: TRBV21-1; J gene: TRBJ2-3; clone size: -; D gene: -
CDR3 DNA: TGCGCCAGCAGCTTGGGAGTAGGAGGAATGTCCGGGGAGCTGTTTTTT; CDR3 protein: CASSLGVGGMSGELFF; CDR3 length: 16; V gene: TRBV5-1; J gene: TRBJ2-2; clone size: -; D gene: -
CDR3 DNA: TGTGCCAGCAGTGAAGACAGGTTGAACACTGAAGCTTTCTTT; CDR3 protein: CASSEDRLNTEAFF; CDR3 length: 14; V gene: TRBV2; J gene: TRBJ1-1; clone size: -; D gene: -
CDR3 DNA: TGTGCCAGCAGTTTCTGGAGGAACACTGAAGCTTTCTTT; CDR3 protein: CASSFWRNTEAFF; CDR3 length: 13; V gene: TRBV28; J gene: TRBJ1-1; clone size: -; D gene: -
CDR3 DNA: TGTGCCAGCGGCAGCCTCCCGGGGAGTGAGCAGTTCTTC; CDR3 protein: CASGSLPGSEQFF; CDR3 length: 13; V gene: TRBV9; J gene: TRBJ2-1; clone size: -; D gene: -
CDR3 DNA: TGTGCCAGTAGTATCCACCGAGGACTAGCGGGGGGCACTTACAATGAGCAGTTCTTC; CDR3 protein: CASSIHRGLAGGTYNEQFF; CDR3 length: 19; V gene: TRBV19; J gene: TRBJ2-1; clone size: once; D gene: TRBD2